This is a list of T cell receptor beta chains from one sample in a study of shared clonotypes between healthy human individuals. Data came from immunoSEQ multiplex PCR; TCRdb stores just in-frame clones and leaves some out. The data contain under 2.5 million clones, 80% to 95% of them singletons. The sequenced sample was naive CD4+ T cells from PBMCs. Receptors originate from a man aged 18 to 30 in good health. Some clones in this sample may be carry-over from other donors' samples. The CDR3 runs from the conserved cysteine through the conserved F or W. The order of the fields is V gene, J gene, D gene, clone size, CDR3 protein, CDR3 DNA. A D gene is named only where the DNA matches it firmly. Part of the rows lack a size; the others show once, few, many or a class for expanded clones.

TRBV18,TRBJ1-5,TRBD1,-,CASSPEDRAWNQPQHF,TGTGCCAGCTCACCAGAAGACAGGGCTTGGAATCAGCCCCAGCATTTT
TRBV28,TRBJ2-5,-,-,CASSSTLGGVETQYF,TGTGCCAGCAGTTCCACCCTCGGGGGAGTGGAGACCCAGTACTTC
TRBV18,TRBJ1-4,TRBD1,-,CASSPVWTGGEGLKLFF,TGTGCCAGCTCCCCTGTGTGGACAGGGGGCGAAGGCCTAAAACTGTTTTTT
TRBV5-1,TRBJ2-3,-,-,CASSLVSQGSTDTQYF,TGCGCCAGCAGCTTGGTGTCCCAAGGTAGCACAGATACGCAGTATTTT
TRBV10-2,TRBJ2-5,-,-,CASRDRTWETQYF,TGCGCCAGCAGAGACAGGACCTGGGAGACCCAGTACTTC
TRBV29-1,TRBJ2-5,-,-,CSVLSSRLQETQYF,TGCAGCGTCCTGAGTAGTAGATTACAAGAGACCCAGTACTTC
TRBV30,TRBJ1-1,-,once,CAWSVQGDTEAFF,TGTGCCTGGAGTGTACAGGGAGACACTGAAGCTTTCTTT
TRBV27,TRBJ1-2,TRBD1,-,CASSRGHGYGYTF,TGTGCCAGTTCGAGGGGGCATGGATATGGCTACACCTTC
TRBV7-9,TRBJ1-3,-,-,CASSLSGAGNTIYF,TGTGCCAGCAGCTTATCAGGGGCTGGAAACACCATATATTTT
TRBV6-5,TRBJ2-3,-,-,CASRSGGGDTQYF,TGTGCCAGCAGAAGCGGCGGAGGAGATACGCAGTATTTT
TRBV2,TRBJ1-1,TRBD1,-,CASRQRGGEVPEAFF,TGTGCCAGCAGACAACGAGGGGGCGAGGTTCCTGAAGCTTTCTTT
TRBV6-6,TRBJ2-7,-,-,CASSYLAEGAYEQYF,TGTGCCAGCAGTTACCTGGCGGAGGGAGCCTACGAGCAGTACTTC
TRBV6-4,TRBJ1-1,-,-,CASSDRAFF,TGTGCCAGCAGTGACAGGGCTTTCTTT
TRBV7-2,TRBJ1-2,-,-,CASSLNGGAGYGYTF,TGTGCCAGCAGCTTAAATGGGGGCGCGGGCTATGGCTACACCTTC
TRBV28,TRBJ2-4,-,-,CASSFDRRLAKNIQYF,TGTGCCAGCAGTTTTGACAGGAGACTAGCCAAAAACATTCAGTACTTC
TRBV5-1,TRBJ2-7,-,-,CASSLLHSTYEQYF,TGCGCCAGCAGCTTGTTGCACAGTACCTACGAGCAGTACTTC
TRBV28,TRBJ2-2,-,once,CASSLYRSGELFF,TGTGCCAGCAGTTTATATAGGTCCGGGGAGCTGTTTTTT
TRBV6-5,TRBJ1-3,-,-,CASSRSSGPGNTIYF,TGTGCCAGCAGCCGATCTTCGGGCCCTGGAAACACCATATATTTT
TRBV4-2,TRBJ2-7,-,-,CASSQGGHYEQYF,TGTGCCAGCAGCCAAGGCGGCCATTACGAGCAGTACTTC
TRBV6-5,TRBJ2-3,-,-,CASSYQGRFKTDTQYF,TGTGCCAGCAGTTACCAAGGTCGATTTAAAACAGATACGCAGTATTTT
TRBV5-1,TRBJ2-5,TRBD1,-,CASSFDSPAGGQETQYF,TGCGCCAGCAGCTTTGATTCCCCGGCAGGGGGCCAAGAGACCCAGTACTTC
TRBV15,TRBJ2-3,TRBD1,-,CATSPGGADTQYF,TGTGCCACCAGCCCAGGGGGCGCAGATACGCAGTATTTT
TRBV11-2,TRBJ2-5,-,-,CASGRYQETQYF,TGTGCCAGCGGGAGGTATCAAGAGACCCAGTACTTC
TRBV5-6,TRBJ2-2,-,-,CASSSRHGTNLNTGELFF,TGTGCCAGCAGCTCGAGGCACGGGACAAACCTCAACACCGGGGAGCTGTTTTTT
TRBV29-1,TRBJ1-3,-,-,CSVILMGSGNTIYF,TGCAGCGTTATTCTAATGGGCTCTGGAAACACCATATATTTT
TRBV5-4,TRBJ2-1,TRBD2,-,CASSSPKGLAGVHEQFF,TGTGCCAGCAGCAGTCCCAAGGGACTAGCGGGAGTGCATGAGCAGTTCTTC
TRBV7-2,TRBJ2-4,TRBD2,-,CASSSLAGKEGAKNIQYF,TGTGCCAGCAGCTCCCTAGCGGGAAAGGAGGGGGCCAAAAACATTCAGTACTTC
TRBV5-4,TRBJ1-2,-,-,CASSLASGQDGYTF,TGTGCCAGCAGCTTGGCATCAGGCCAGGATGGCTACACCTTC
TRBV7-9,TRBJ2-7,TRBD1,-,CASSPRDRIYEQYF,TGTGCCAGCAGCCCCCGGGACAGGATCTACGAGCAGTACTTC
TRBV11-3,TRBJ2-3,TRBD2,-,CASSRTSGPSHSTQYF,TGTGCCAGCAGCCGGACTAGCGGGCCGAGTCACAGCACGCAGTATTTT
TRBV30,TRBJ1-2,-,-,CAWSPGWRRTPNSNYGYTF,TGTGCTTGGAGCCCAGGGTGGAGAAGAACTCCAAATTCTAACTATGGCTACACCTTC
TRBV28,TRBJ1-3,-,-,CASSLAQGRIYF,TGTGCCAGCAGTTTAGCCCAGGGTCGAATATATTTT
TRBV7-3,TRBJ1-2,-,once,CASSTQDGRGYTF,TGTGCCAGCAGCACGCAGGACGGCCGAGGCTACACCTTC
TRBV5-4,TRBJ1-2,-,once,CASSLGRNYGYTF,TGTGCCAGCAGCTTGGGTCGTAACTATGGCTACACCTTC
TRBV15,TRBJ1-5,-,-,CATSRAPGDNQPQHF,TGTGCCACCAGCAGAGCACCAGGGGATAATCAGCCCCAGCATTTT
TRBV7-8,TRBJ2-2,TRBD2,-,CASRERETNTGELFF,TGTGCCAGCAGGGAGCGGGAGACCAACACCGGGGAGCTGTTTTTT
TRBV6-5,TRBJ2-7,-,-,CASRFTRDRVYEQYF,TGTGCCAGCAGATTCACGCGGGACCGGGTCTACGAGCAGTACTTC
TRBV7-3,TRBJ2-3,TRBD1,-,CASSSLPYRTGSTDTQYF,TGTGCCAGCAGCTCACTCCCTTATCGGACAGGGTCCACAGATACGCAGTATTTT
TRBV7-2,TRBJ2-5,TRBD1,once,CASRDRDQETQYF,TGTGCCAGCAGGGACAGGGATCAAGAGACCCAGTACTTC
TRBV7-9,TRBJ2-1,-,-,CASSHKGRGAAAGSNEQFF,TGTGCCAGCAGCCACAAGGGCAGGGGAGCGGCGGCCGGGTCCAATGAGCAGTTCTTC
TRBV30,TRBJ2-1,TRBD2,-,CAWSVRLAGRSNEQFF,TGTGCCTGGAGTGTACGGCTAGCGGGCCGATCCAATGAGCAGTTCTTC
TRBV6-1,TRBJ2-2,-,-,CASRERMNTGELFF,TGTGCCAGCAGGGAACGGATGAACACCGGGGAGCTGTTTTTT
TRBV7-6,TRBJ1-3,TRBD1,-,CASSFRTGSSFGNTIYF,TGTGCCAGCAGCTTTCGGACAGGTTCGTCCTTTGGAAACACCATATATTTT
TRBV4-2,TRBJ1-2,-,-,CASSRGSNVFYGYTF,TGTGCCAGCTCGAGGGGCAGCAACGTCTTTTATGGCTACACCTTC